The rows below give T cell receptor beta chains drawn from one sample of a study of T cell responses to AZD1222 COVID-19 vaccine. The data were produced by immunoSEQ multiplex PCR, yet TCRdb's version contains in-frame clones alone and is incomplete. The profile shows about 130,000 clones, 85% to 90% of them singletons. The specimen comprised peripheral blood, sampled on day 0 of AZD1222 vaccination. The receptor source for this set is an adult in good health. Each CDR3 is given without its conserved first and last residue. Each record gives: V gene, CDR3 protein.

V gene: TRBV5-4; CDR3 protein: AGRGGGPTNEQF
V gene: TRBV6-1; CDR3 protein: ASSERQGRGGVF
V gene: TRBV7-8; CDR3 protein: ASSLEGQPRQPQH
V gene: TRBV24-1; CDR3 protein: ATSRGPTYEQY
V gene: TRBV11-3; CDR3 protein: ASSSDRSSYNEQF
V gene: TRBV14; CDR3 protein: ASSQGAGDTQY
V gene: TRBV4-2; CDR3 protein: ASSQDRVGYT
V gene: TRBV6-5; CDR3 protein: ASSYSQTGPNSPLH
V gene: TRBV6-5; CDR3 protein: ASRRGAGTDTQY
V gene: TRBV4-2; CDR3 protein: ASSQRAAGTDYGYT
V gene: TRBV19; CDR3 protein: ASSPAIAGYEQY
V gene: TRBV18; CDR3 protein: ASSPSGDRVY
V gene: TRBV28; CDR3 protein: ASSFRSKTGGTQPQH
V gene: TRBV14; CDR3 protein: ASSRPGTVSYNEQF
V gene: TRBV5-1; CDR3 protein: ASSVGVSGNTIY
V gene: TRBV5-1; CDR3 protein: ASSIRSGQLTTNEKLF
V gene: TRBV5-1; CDR3 protein: ASSSSYLYEQY
V gene: TRBV6-2/TRBV6-3; CDR3 protein: ASSYSEVGGSNYGYT
V gene: TRBV5-4; CDR3 protein: ASSSGQWDTQY
V gene: TRBV5-1; CDR3 protein: ASSLDGNTIY
V gene: TRBV18; CDR3 protein: ASSRQGEETQY
V gene: TRBV27; CDR3 protein: ASSLSSGGHNNEQF
V gene: TRBV5-5; CDR3 protein: ASSLGYWTLGSKNIQY
V gene: TRBV6-5; CDR3 protein: ASSYSGNNEQF
V gene: TRBV18; CDR3 protein: ASSPAGGSTDTQY
V gene: TRBV18; CDR3 protein: ASSPGIEWRTEAF
V gene: TRBV25-1; CDR3 protein: ASSESSNTEAF